Presented here are 5 T cell receptor beta chains from one specimen sequenced in a study of T-cell reconstitution after alpha-beta-depleted transplantation in children. The TCRbeta library incorporated unique molecular identifiers. Each CDR3 protein is one row after TCRdb ran MiXCR on the PCR reads. The sample has roughly 300,000 distinct CDR3 sequences; approximately 10% are singletons. The sample in question was peripheral blood, obtained 180 days after TCRalphabeta/CD19-depleted stem cell transplant. These receptors came from a male patient between 2 and 15 years old who had a stem cell transplant for chronic granulomatous disease, so the T cells may come from the graft donor.

In its sample, this clonotype was seen many times. The rearrangement uses TRBV21-1 and TRBJ2-5; the table names TRBD2, a call not compared with the DNA. TRBV21-1 is marked as a pseudogene. CDR3 length: 14 residues. CDR3 DNA sequence: TGTGCCAGCGGAGTAACAGCGGGGGGTGAGACCCAGTACTTC. Translated, it gives CASGVTAGGETQYF.

In its sample, this clonotype was seen many times. This CDR3 reads CASSPRQAGAKNIQYF. As DNA, the CDR3 is TGTGCCAGCAGCCCGAGACAGGCGGGGGCCAAAAACATTCAGTACTTC. This chain links TRBV7-9 with TRBJ2-4; D may match TRBD1 or TRBD2 (6 bases each). This CDR3 contains 16 residues. The V and J ends lost 5 bases and 1 base respectively, with 15 bases between them. Per germline, CDR1 SEHNR and CDR2 FQNEAQ (reference sequence).

The J gene is TRBJ2-7, the V gene TRBV29-1; 13 bases match TRBD2. The CDR3 consists of 17 residues. The V gene end was trimmed by 5 bases and the J gene end by 1 base; junction bases not matched to a gene: 11. Germline V gene data show CDR1 as SQVTM and CDR2 as ANQGSEA. The CDR3 loop reads CSVLRLGLAGVSYEQYF. CDR3 nucleotides: TGCAGCGTTCTTAGACTCGGACTAGCGGGGGTTTCCTACGAGCAGTACTTC.

This clonotype occurred many times. The chain links TRBV11-3 to TRBJ2-2; D tentatively fits TRBD1 or TRBD2 (5 bases each). This CDR3 has 15 amino acids. CDR1 SGHNT and CDR2 YENEEA come from the germline V gene. The germline V and J ends were trimmed by 3 bases and 7 bases, with 15 bases remaining between them. The CDR3 sequence is CASSLGTRRSGELFF. The CDR3 region has the DNA TGTGCCAGCAGCTTGGGGACCAGAAGGAGCGGGGAGCTGTTTTTT.

This clonotype was observed at least ten times. V and J are TRBV28 and TRBJ2-7, with no clear D. The CDR3 is 10 residues long. V lost 3 bases, J lost 5 bases, and 2 bases lay in between. Germline CDR1 is MDHEN and CDR2 is SYDVKM. CDR3 sequence: CASSFNEQYF. In DNA, the CDR3 is TGTGCCAGCAGTTTCAACGAGCAGTACTTC. Full variable domain (remainder filled in from reference TRBV28 and TRBJ2-7): DVKVTQSSRYLVKRTGEKVFLECVQDMDHENMFWYRQDPGLGLRLIYFSYDVKMKEKGDIPEGYSVSREKKERFSLILESASTNQTSMYLCASSFNEQYFGPGTRLTVT.